What follows is one TCR beta chain and its context. Its antigen is not known. Clones were read by immunoSEQ multiplex PCR, and TCRdb kept only the in-frame ones, dropping some. The data show fewer than 120,000 clones, with just under 95% seen just once and 1% to 1.5% held by the top ten. The sample is drawn from a study of siplizumab effects on memory and regulatory T cells. The study's findings and limits: Alloreactive CD4+ clones that could be mapped were on average about 74% Treg-derived with siplizumab, against approximately 30% in controls. Mapping to unstimulated subsets was achieved for only a minor fraction of alloreactive clones. Only a minority of proliferating CD4+ or CD8+ clones had an assignable naive or memory phenotype, with roughly 75-97% lacking one.

The specimen was CD4+ T cells sorted from blood. This sequence was found in a human donor in good health.

CDR3 loop: CASHLGPGNTGELFF. CDR3 bases: TGTGCCAGCCACCTGGGACCAGGGAACACCGGGGAGCTGTTTTTT. The chain recombines TRBV11-3 with TRBJ2-2; either TRBD1 or TRBD2 may supply D (5 bases each). In germline, CDR1 is SGHNT, CDR2 YENEEA. CDR3 length: 15 amino acids. Trimming pared 8 bases from V and 1 base from J, leaving 14 bases between.